The rows below give T cell receptor beta chains drawn from one sample of a study of cytomegalovirus exposure and HLA in healthy donors. Data came from immunoSEQ multiplex PCR; TCRdb stores just in-frame clones and leaves some out. The repertoire consists of about 270,000 clones, with 72% occurring once and the leading ten covering roughly 2.4%. Source material: PBMCs. The receptors were sampled from a female donor in good health and CMV-seronegative. CDR3s include the opening cysteine and the closing phenylalanine or tryptophan. The D gene is left open where the match is weak. Clone size appears in some rows only: once, few, many, or a class for an expanded clone.

D gene: NA
clone size: few
J gene: TRBJ1-4
V gene: TRBV5-5
CDR3 DNA: TGTGCCAGCAGCCCGGGTTTTGGTGGGGGGGAAAAACTGTTTTTT
CDR3 protein: CASSPGFGGGEKLFF

D gene: NA
clone size: NA
J gene: TRBJ1-4
V gene: TRBV6-1
CDR3 DNA: TGTGCCAGTTCGGTCCTTACAACTAATGAAAAACTGTTTTTT
CDR3 protein: CASSVLTTNEKLFF

D gene: NA
clone size: NA
J gene: TRBJ1-2
V gene: TRBV28
CDR3 DNA: TGTGCCAGCGCGAATGGGGGGAACTATGGCTACACCTTC
CDR3 protein: CASANGGNYGYTF

D gene: TRBD1
clone size: NA
J gene: TRBJ2-5
V gene: TRBV5-1
CDR3 DNA: TGCGCCAGCAGCTTGGGAGGGGGCAAGGAAGAGACCCAGTACTTC
CDR3 protein: CASSLGGGKEETQYF

D gene: TRBD2
clone size: once
J gene: TRBJ2-3
V gene: TRBV28
CDR3 DNA: TGTGCCAGCAGCCTCTCCATTGTAGATAGCGGGGCTAGCACAGATACGCAGTATTTT
CDR3 protein: CASSLSIVDSGASTDTQYF

D gene: TRBD2
clone size: few
J gene: TRBJ2-2
V gene: TRBV13
CDR3 DNA: TGTGCCAGCAGCTCCCAACTCACTAGCGGGAGCAACACCGGGGAGCTGTTTTTT
CDR3 protein: CASSSQLTSGSNTGELFF

D gene: NA
clone size: NA
J gene: TRBJ1-5
V gene: TRBV6-6
CDR3 DNA: TGTGCCAGCAGTCATAGACAGACCAATCAGCCCCAGCATTTT
CDR3 protein: CASSHRQTNQPQHF

D gene: NA
clone size: NA
J gene: TRBJ1-2
V gene: TRBV28
CDR3 DNA: TGTGCCAGCAGCCTCGGAGGGGCAATCGGCTACACCTTC
CDR3 protein: CASSLGGAIGYTF

D gene: NA
clone size: NA
J gene: TRBJ2-1
V gene: TRBV5-1
CDR3 DNA: TGCGCCAGCAGACCGACTACGACCGGGAGCAATGAGCAGTTCTTC
CDR3 protein: CASRPTTTGSNEQFF

D gene: TRBD1
clone size: NA
J gene: TRBJ2-7
V gene: TRBV14
CDR3 DNA: TGTGCCAGCAGCGACAGGGGGATCTCCTACGAGCAGTACTTC
CDR3 protein: CASSDRGISYEQYF

D gene: NA
clone size: NA
J gene: TRBJ1-6
V gene: TRBV5-1
CDR3 DNA: TGCGCCAGCAGCTTGGCGCCAGATTCACCCCTCCACTTT
CDR3 protein: CASSLAPDSPLHF

D gene: NA
clone size: NA
J gene: TRBJ2-7
V gene: TRBV19
CDR3 DNA: TGTGCCAGTAGTACAGAAGACAGGTTCAGCTCCTACGAGCAGTACTTC
CDR3 protein: CASSTEDRFSSYEQYF

D gene: TRBD2
clone size: NA
J gene: TRBJ2-7
V gene: TRBV18
CDR3 DNA: TGTGCCAGCTCACCCGGACTAGCGGAGATCTACGAGCAGTACTTC
CDR3 protein: CASSPGLAEIYEQYF

D gene: TRBD2
clone size: NA
J gene: TRBJ2-7
V gene: TRBV19
CDR3 DNA: TGTGCCAGTAGTATGGCGGGAGGGCCCTCCTACGAGCAGTACTTC
CDR3 protein: CASSMAGGPSYEQYF

D gene: TRBD1
clone size: few
J gene: TRBJ2-2
V gene: TRBV2
CDR3 DNA: TGTGCCAGCTCGGGACAGGGGGCCGCCGGGGAGCTGTTTTTT
CDR3 protein: CASSGQGAAGELFF

D gene: TRBD2
clone size: NA
J gene: TRBJ2-4
V gene: TRBV19
CDR3 DNA: TGTGCCAGTAGTATGGGGCTAGCGGGCGCCAAAAACATTCAGTACTTC
CDR3 protein: CASSMGLAGAKNIQYF

D gene: NA
clone size: NA
J gene: TRBJ2-5
V gene: TRBV15
CDR3 DNA: TGTGCCACCAGCAGAGATCGGTGGCGGGACGGGGAGCAGTACTTC
CDR3 protein: CATSRDRWRDGEQYF

D gene: TRBD2
clone size: NA
J gene: TRBJ2-3
V gene: TRBV27
CDR3 DNA: TGTGCCAGCAGACGCGGGACTAGCGGACTTCCTAGCACAGATACGCAGTATTTT
CDR3 protein: CASRRGTSGLPSTDTQYF

D gene: TRBD1
clone size: NA
J gene: TRBJ1-2
V gene: TRBV5-4
CDR3 DNA: TGTGCCAGCAGCCCTGACAGGGGCGGCTACACCTTC
CDR3 protein: CASSPDRGGYTF

D gene: TRBD1
clone size: once
J gene: TRBJ2-5
V gene: TRBV7-9
CDR3 DNA: TGTGCCAGCAGCCCCAGGGACAGGCAAGAGACCCAGTACTTC
CDR3 protein: CASSPRDRQETQYF

D gene: NA
clone size: NA
J gene: TRBJ1-2
V gene: TRBV6-1
CDR3 DNA: TGTGCCAGCCAAAAGGAGGCGGTGAACTATGGCTACACCTTC
CDR3 protein: CASQKEAVNYGYTF

D gene: TRBD2
clone size: NA
J gene: TRBJ2-1
V gene: TRBV7-9
CDR3 DNA: TGTGCCAGCAGCTTACGACTAGCGGGAGGTGGGGAGCAGTTCTTC
CDR3 protein: CASSLRLAGGGEQFF

D gene: NA
clone size: once
J gene: TRBJ1-1
V gene: TRBV6-1
CDR3 DNA: TGTGCCAGCAGTGTACAGGGTGTTGGCACTGAAGCTTTCTTT
CDR3 protein: CASSVQGVGTEAFF

D gene: NA
clone size: NA
J gene: TRBJ2-7
V gene: TRBV28
CDR3 DNA: TGTGCCAGCAGTTTATTAGGCCTAGCGCGCGAGCAGTACTTC
CDR3 protein: CASSLLGLAREQYF

D gene: NA
clone size: NA
J gene: TRBJ2-5
V gene: TRBV7-9
CDR3 DNA: TGTGCCAGCAGCTCCACTCAGGGTAACCAAGAGACCCAGTACTTC
CDR3 protein: CASSSTQGNQETQYF

D gene: TRBD2
clone size: NA
J gene: TRBJ2-7
V gene: TRBV4-2
CDR3 DNA: TGTGCCAGCAGCTATGGACTAGCGGGCACCTACGAGCAGTACTTC
CDR3 protein: CASSYGLAGTYEQYF

D gene: TRBD1
clone size: NA
J gene: TRBJ1-6
V gene: TRBV27
CDR3 DNA: TGTGCCAGCAGTCCCTTGGACAGGGAGTCACCCCTCCACTTT
CDR3 protein: CASSPLDRESPLHF

D gene: TRBD1
clone size: NA
J gene: TRBJ2-7
V gene: TRBV30
CDR3 DNA: TGTGCCTGGAGTGTACTTGGGACAGCCTCCTACGAGCAGTACTTC
CDR3 protein: CAWSVLGTASYEQYF

D gene: NA
clone size: once
J gene: TRBJ1-6
V gene: TRBV6-6
CDR3 DNA: TGTGCCAGCAGACCCTCCGACAGGTGGGATTCACCCCTCCACTTT
CDR3 protein: CASRPSDRWDSPLHF

D gene: TRBD1
clone size: NA
J gene: TRBJ2-7
V gene: TRBV28
CDR3 DNA: TGTGCCAGCAGTCTCCGGGACAGGGTATTGGGGGAGCAGTACTTC
CDR3 protein: CASSLRDRVLGEQYF

D gene: NA
clone size: few
J gene: TRBJ1-6
V gene: TRBV5-1
CDR3 DNA: TGCGCCAGCAGCTTAATGAGCTCCTATAATTCACCCCTCCACTTT
CDR3 protein: CASSLMSSYNSPLHF

D gene: NA
clone size: NA
J gene: TRBJ1-4
V gene: TRBV6-5
CDR3 DNA: TGTGCCAGCAGTTACTCAGGGGGTGGAAAACTGTTTTTT
CDR3 protein: CASSYSGGGKLFF

D gene: NA
clone size: NA
J gene: TRBJ2-7
V gene: TRBV19
CDR3 DNA: TGTGCCAGTAGTATAGGGGGGACACAGTACAACGAGCAGTACTTC
CDR3 protein: CASSIGGTQYNEQYF

D gene: NA
clone size: few
J gene: TRBJ2-1
V gene: TRBV14
CDR3 DNA: TGTGCCAGCAGCCGGGCTCGCAATGAGCAGTTCTTC
CDR3 protein: CASSRARNEQFF

D gene: NA
clone size: few
J gene: TRBJ2-3
V gene: TRBV10-1
CDR3 DNA: TGCGCCAGCAGTCTCACAGATACGCAGTATTTT
CDR3 protein: CASSLTDTQYF

D gene: NA
clone size: few
J gene: TRBJ1-1
V gene: TRBV9
CDR3 DNA: TGTGCCAGCGCCCGGACTGAAGCTTTCTTT
CDR3 protein: CASARTEAFF

D gene: NA
clone size: NA
J gene: TRBJ2-7
V gene: TRBV2
CDR3 DNA: TGTGCCAGCAGTGTCGTAGGGGCGGGAGAGCAGTACTTC
CDR3 protein: CASSVVGAGEQYF

D gene: TRBD1
clone size: NA
J gene: TRBJ1-1
V gene: TRBV10-2
CDR3 DNA: TGCGCCAGCAGTGAGCTTCAGGGGGGAACTGAAGCTTTCTTT
CDR3 protein: CASSELQGGTEAFF

D gene: NA
clone size: NA
J gene: TRBJ1-3
V gene: TRBV18
CDR3 DNA: TGTGCCAGCTCACCGCTTGACAGTACCTCTGGAAACACCATATATTTT
CDR3 protein: CASSPLDSTSGNTIYF

D gene: NA
clone size: NA
J gene: TRBJ1-2
V gene: TRBV11-3
CDR3 DNA: TGTGCCAGCAGCCCAGACGGAGGGTATGGCTACACCTTC
CDR3 protein: CASSPDGGYGYTF

D gene: TRBD1
clone size: NA
J gene: TRBJ2-7
V gene: TRBV11-2
CDR3 DNA: TGTGCCAGCAGCCGGGACAGGCGCTACGAGCAGTACTTC
CDR3 protein: CASSRDRRYEQYF

D gene: NA
clone size: NA
J gene: TRBJ2-5
V gene: TRBV4-1
CDR3 DNA: TGCGCCAGCAGCCGAAGTGCCCCTGGCGCGGGACTAGAGACCCAGTACTTC
CDR3 protein: CASSRSAPGAGLETQYF

D gene: NA
clone size: NA
J gene: TRBJ1-1
V gene: TRBV30
CDR3 DNA: TGTGCCTGGAGGAGGGGGTCACGGGTCACTGAAGCTTTCTTT
CDR3 protein: CAWRRGSRVTEAFF

D gene: TRBD2
clone size: NA
J gene: TRBJ2-5
V gene: TRBV5-5
CDR3 DNA: TGTGCCAGCAGCTTGGGAACGATAGCGGGAGGGCGAGGAGAGACCCAGTACTTC
CDR3 protein: CASSLGTIAGGRGETQYF

D gene: TRBD2
clone size: once
J gene: TRBJ2-3
V gene: TRBV5-4
CDR3 DNA: TGTGCCAGCAGCTTGGGGCTAGCGGGAGGGCCCGGCCGGGGCACAGATACGCAGTATTTT
CDR3 protein: CASSLGLAGGPGRGTDTQYF

D gene: TRBD2
clone size: few
J gene: TRBJ2-1
V gene: TRBV14
CDR3 DNA: TGTGCCAGCAGCCAATCTAGCGGCTCCTACAATGAGCAGTTCTTC
CDR3 protein: CASSQSSGSYNEQFF

D gene: TRBD1
clone size: once
J gene: TRBJ1-1
V gene: TRBV6-5
CDR3 DNA: TGTGCCAGCAGTCTACAGGGGGGGATCACTGAAGCTTTCTTT
CDR3 protein: CASSLQGGITEAFF

D gene: NA
clone size: NA
J gene: TRBJ2-7
V gene: TRBV30
CDR3 DNA: TGTGCCTGTCAGGGGCGTTATACCTACGAGCAGTACTTC
CDR3 protein: CACQGRYTYEQYF

D gene: NA
clone size: NA
J gene: TRBJ2-7
V gene: TRBV19
CDR3 DNA: TGTGCCAGTAGCGGCTCCTACGAGCAGTACTTC
CDR3 protein: CASSGSYEQYF

D gene: NA
clone size: few
J gene: TRBJ1-2
V gene: TRBV30
CDR3 DNA: TGTGCCTGGAGTCGTGGAGAGAACTATGGCTACACCTTC
CDR3 protein: CAWSRGENYGYTF

D gene: TRBD2
clone size: NA
J gene: TRBJ2-7
V gene: TRBV5-6
CDR3 DNA: TGTGCCAGCAGCTTGGGGGGCGGGAGTATCGACGAGCAGTACTTC
CDR3 protein: CASSLGGGSIDEQYF

D gene: TRBD1
clone size: NA
J gene: TRBJ2-1
V gene: TRBV7-3
CDR3 DNA: TGTGCCAGCAGCCGTGACAGGGGGAATGAGCAGTTCTTC
CDR3 protein: CASSRDRGNEQFF

D gene: NA
clone size: NA
J gene: TRBJ2-4
V gene: TRBV4-1
CDR3 DNA: TGCGCCAGCTTGCCTTCCCCAGGGTCAGCCAAAAACATTCAGTACTTC
CDR3 protein: CASLPSPGSAKNIQYF

D gene: TRBD1
clone size: NA
J gene: TRBJ2-1
V gene: TRBV5-6
CDR3 DNA: TGTGCCAGCAGCTTGAGGAGGACAGGGCGGTTTGAGCAGTTCTTC
CDR3 protein: CASSLRRTGRFEQFF

D gene: NA
clone size: NA
J gene: TRBJ2-7
V gene: TRBV6-1
CDR3 DNA: TGTGCCAGCAGTGAAGGCCCAGCGATCAGCTACGAGCAGTACTTC
CDR3 protein: CASSEGPAISYEQYF

D gene: TRBD2
clone size: NA
J gene: TRBJ2-7
V gene: TRBV7-9
CDR3 DNA: TGTGCCAGCAGCGCCGGACTAGCGGGAGGGTTCTACGAGCAGTACTTC
CDR3 protein: CASSAGLAGGFYEQYF

D gene: TRBD1
clone size: few
J gene: TRBJ2-2
V gene: TRBV19
CDR3 DNA: TGTGCCAGTAGTACAGGGGGCGGGACCGGGGAGCTGTTTTTT
CDR3 protein: CASSTGGGTGELFF

D gene: TRBD2
clone size: NA
J gene: TRBJ2-3
V gene: TRBV28
CDR3 DNA: TGTGCCAGCAGTCTTTCCGGACTAGCGGGGGACGGCACAGATACGCAGTATTTT
CDR3 protein: CASSLSGLAGDGTDTQYF

D gene: TRBD2
clone size: NA
J gene: TRBJ2-3
V gene: TRBV7-9
CDR3 DNA: TGTGCCAGCAGCTTAGACTCGAGGATCGGGAGGGTTAGCACAGATACGCAGTATTTT
CDR3 protein: CASSLDSRIGRVSTDTQYF

D gene: TRBD2
clone size: NA
J gene: TRBJ2-3
V gene: TRBV6-1
CDR3 DNA: TGTGCCAGCAAGACTAGCGCTCTGGATACGCAGTATTTT
CDR3 protein: CASKTSALDTQYF